This T cell receptor beta chain was sequenced for a study of beta chain features in type 1 diabetes. cDNA synthesis used the whole RNA isolate, giving expressed TCRB sequences. Repertoires were generated with immunoSEQ multiplex PCR, while TCRdb's copy carries only in-frame clones and drops some. In the table there are about 160,000 clones, just over 9% of which are singletons. This clone was seen only a few times. Sequencing input: central memory CD4+ T cells from blood. This TCR was sampled from a woman aged 18-30 years in good health.

CDR3 residues: CSVRQGGGADTQYF. The CDR3 bases are TGCAGCGTCAGACAGGGAGGCGGGGCAGATACGCAGTATTTT. The chain uses TRBV29-1 and TRBJ2-3; D perhaps matches TRBD1 (7 bases). Trimming stripped 6 bases from V and 4 bases from J, with 17 bases between. This CDR3 has 14 residues. Per germline, CDR1 SQVTM and CDR2 ANQGSEA.